A selection of T cell receptor beta chains follows, all from one sample in a study of T-cell memory formation after mild COVID-19. MiXCR, run by TCRdb on the 5' RACE reads, gives a single entry per CDR3 protein. The sample lists roughly 610,000 distinct CDR3 sequences, about 18% occurring once. Source material: PBMCs or a T cell subset sorted from them (not recorded which). The receptors originated from an adult woman who had mild COVID-19 (a few samples of this study predate the infection). Cell type and time point are not known. CDR3s include the opening cysteine and the closing phenylalanine or tryptophan. The D gene is left open where the match is weak. The size entry is marked missing in some rows and otherwise reads once, few, many or a size class.

-	TRBV25-1	-	TRBJ1-2	TGTGCCAGCAGGAGAGAGGGGGCTAACTATGGCTACACCTTC	CASRREGANYGYTF
-	TRBV3-1	-	TRBJ2-7	TGTGCCAGCAGCCAAGACACAGGGACCATCTACGAGCAGTACTTC	CASSQDTGTIYEQYF
-	TRBV20-1	-	TRBJ2-7	TGCAGTGCTAATAGCGGTAGCTCCTACGAGCAGTACTTC	CSANSGSSYEQYF
many	TRBV27	TRBD2	TRBJ2-7	TGTGCCAGCAGTCCCCGGGAGGGCTACGAGCAGTACTTC	CASSPREGYEQYF
many	TRBV4-3	TRBD2	TRBJ2-7	TGCGCCAGCAGCCGAGGACTAGCGGGAGGCTTGAGCTCCTACGAGCAGTACTTC	CASSRGLAGGLSSYEQYF
-	TRBV6-5	-	TRBJ1-1	TGTGCCAGCAGTTACCTCGGACGCGGCGGCACTGAAGCTTTCTTT	CASSYLGRGGTEAFF
once	TRBV12-3/TRBV12-4	-	TRBJ1-1	TGTGCCAGCAGTTTTATCAGGGAGATTAACACTGAAGCTTTCTTT	CASSFIREINTEAFF
-	TRBV4-1	-	TRBJ2-1	TGCGCCAGCAGCCACGAGTATTATGAGCAGTTCTTC	CASSHEYYEQFF
-	TRBV29-1	TRBD2	TRBJ2-1	TGCAGCGTTGAGTGGGAGGGCTCCTACAATGAGCAGTTCTTC	CSVEWEGSYNEQFF
-	TRBV7-3	TRBD2	TRBJ2-1	TGTGCCAGCAGCTTAAGGGCGACTAGCTTTGATGAGCAGTTCTTC	CASSLRATSFDEQFF
-	TRBV24-1	-	TRBJ1-2	TGTGCCACGTCGGGGGGATACAGTCACTATGGCTACACCTTC	CATSGGYSHYGYTF
-	TRBV5-6	TRBD1	TRBJ1-2	TGTGCCAGCAGCGGACAGGGGCGAGGTCTGGGGGGCTACACCTTC	CASSGQGRGLGGYTF
few	TRBV20-1	TRBD2	TRBJ2-1	TGCAGTGCTAGAACCGCAGCGGGGGGCTACAATGAGCAGTTCTTC	CSARTAAGGYNEQFF
-	TRBV20-1	-	TRBJ2-7	TGCAGTGCTAGAGATGGAGAAGGCGACAGGAACTACGAGCAGTACTTC	CSARDGEGDRNYEQYF
-	TRBV6-6	TRBD2	TRBJ2-1	TGTGCCAGAAGTTACTCTGGTCATCTAGCGGGAGCCCGGCAGTTCTTC	CARSYSGHLAGARQFF
few	TRBV5-1	TRBD1	TRBJ2-5	TGCGCCAGCAGCTGGGGTGAGAGGACAGGGGGCGGAGAGACCCAGTACTTC	CASSWGERTGGGETQYF
-	TRBV30	-	TRBJ2-2	TGTGCCTGCCCATCAGGGGCGGCGAACACCGGGGAGCTGTTTTTT	CACPSGAANTGELFF
-	TRBV12-3/TRBV12-4	TRBD1	TRBJ1-2	TGTGCCAGCAGTTACGGGACAGGGACCAACTATGGCTACACCTTC	CASSYGTGTNYGYTF
many	TRBV5-1	-	TRBJ2-5	TGCGCCAGCAGCACTCAAGAGACCCAGTACTTC	CASSTQETQYF
-	TRBV6-1	TRBD2	TRBJ2-3	TGTGCCACCCAGGCGGGGGGGCCCACAGATACGCAGTATTTT	CATQAGGPTDTQYF
few	TRBV4-1	-	TRBJ1-2	TGCGCCAGCAGCCAAGAAGGTACCTACTTAGGTGGCTACACCTTC	CASSQEGTYLGGYTF
-	TRBV9	-	TRBJ1-1	TGTGCCAGCAGCCTAACAACGGGACACCCGAACACTGAAGCTTTCTTT	CASSLTTGHPNTEAFF
few	TRBV11-2	-	TRBJ1-1	TGTGCCAGCAGCGCCACGGGCAGCAACACTGAAGCTTTCTTT	CASSATGSNTEAFF
few	TRBV24-1	-	TRBJ2-3	TGTGCCCCCTACGATCCAGCCGGGACCAGCAAGGCAGATACGCAGTATTTT	CAPYDPAGTSKADTQYF
-	TRBV6-5	-	TRBJ1-2	TGTGCCAGCAGTTATAGGGAAGACGGACTAAACTATGGCTACACCTTC	CASSYREDGLNYGYTF
-	TRBV7-8	TRBD1	TRBJ2-7	TGTGCCAGCAGCCTCTTCGGACAGGGTAAAGTGCGCTACGAGCAGTACTTC	CASSLFGQGKVRYEQYF
-	TRBV6-5	-	TRBJ2-5	TGTGCCAGCAGTTACTCGGGGACCCAGTACTTC	CASSYSGTQYF
-	TRBV7-2	TRBD2	TRBJ2-5	TGTGCCAGCAGCTTAGATGGCGGGGGGGCCTCAGAGACCCAGTACTTC	CASSLDGGGASETQYF
-	TRBV5-4	TRBD2	TRBJ2-1	TGTGCCAGTAAAAGCGGGGGGGCCGGGAATGAGCAGTTCTTC	CASKSGGAGNEQFF
-	TRBV14	TRBD2	TRBJ2-1	TGTGCCAGCAGCCAACGCGGACTAGCGGGAGCCCCCTACAATGAGCAGTTCTTC	CASSQRGLAGAPYNEQFF
-	TRBV20-1	TRBD2	TRBJ2-5	TGCAGTGCCAGACTTAGGACTAGCGGCCCCCAAGAGACCCAGTACTTC	CSARLRTSGPQETQYF
few	TRBV27	TRBD2	TRBJ2-1	TGTGACGCGACTAGCGGGTGTATCAATGAGCAGTTCTTC	CDATSGCINEQFF
-	TRBV29-1	-	TRBJ2-7	TGCAGCGTCCTCGGCCTCTACGAGCAGTACTTC	CSVLGLYEQYF
many	TRBV4-3	-	TRBJ2-3	TGCGCCAGCAGCCAAGACGAGAGCACAGATACGCAGTATTTT	CASSQDESTDTQYF
-	TRBV6-5	-	TRBJ2-7	TGTGCCAGCAGTTACTCGAGCCCAGGGACCTTCTCCTACGAGCAGTACTTC	CASSYSSPGTFSYEQYF
-	TRBV6-5	-	TRBJ2-3	TGTGCCAGCAGTTACCTTCAGCGGCCTAGCACAGATACGCAGTATTTT	CASSYLQRPSTDTQYF
-	TRBV24-1	TRBD1	TRBJ2-3	TGTGCCACCAGTGATCCTAAGGACAGGGAGGATCGCGCAGATACGCAGTATTTT	CATSDPKDREDRADTQYF
-	TRBV7-9	TRBD1	TRBJ1-6	TGTGCCAGCACGACGACAGGGGCCAACTCACCCCTCCACTTT	CASTTTGANSPLHF
-	TRBV7-6	TRBD2	TRBJ2-3	TGTGCCAGCAGCTTAGGACTAGCGGGTCAGGGCGATACGCAGTATTTT	CASSLGLAGQGDTQYF
-	TRBV13	-	TRBJ2-7	TGTGCCAGCAGCTCCCCGGAGAGTCGGGAGTACTTC	CASSSPESREYF
few	TRBV24-1	TRBD1	TRBJ2-5	TGTGCCACCAGCACCGGGACAGGGGGCTCTCAAGAGACCCAGTACTTC	CATSTGTGGSQETQYF
-	TRBV27	TRBD1	TRBJ1-1	TGTGCCAGCAGTTTTCAGGGGGCGAGAGCTGAAGCTTTCTTT	CASSFQGARAEAFF
-	TRBV18	-	TRBJ2-2	TGTGCCAGCTCGTTTATCCGCGGGGGCGCCGGGGAGCTGTTTTTT	CASSFIRGGAGELFF
-	TRBV7-9	-	TRBJ1-2	TGTGCCAGCAGCTTAAGTATCACTCTCGGCTACACCTTC	CASSLSITLGYTF
few	TRBV6-2/TRBV6-3	-	TRBJ2-5	TGTGCCAGCAGTTACAGGAAAGAGACCCAGTACTTC	CASSYRKETQYF
-	TRBV7-9	-	TRBJ1-1	TGTGCCAGCAGCTTAGGAGGAGAAGGGAACACTGAAGCTTTCTTT	CASSLGGEGNTEAFF
-	TRBV6-2/TRBV6-3	-	TRBJ1-2	TGTGCCAGCAGTTACCCAGACAGCTACTATGGCTACACCTTC	CASSYPDSYYGYTF
-	TRBV7-2	-	TRBJ1-5	TGTGCCAGCAGCTTATTTCGGCAGCCCCAGCATTTT	CASSLFRQPQHF
many	TRBV6-5	TRBD2	TRBJ2-3	TGTGCCAGCAGTTACTTCGGCGGGGGGAGCACAGATACGCAGTATTTT	CASSYFGGGSTDTQYF
many	TRBV7-2	-	TRBJ1-1	TGTGCCAGCAGCTTAAATTTGGGAATAACTGAAGCTTTCTTT	CASSLNLGITEAFF
-	TRBV11-3	TRBD2	TRBJ2-1	TGTGCCAGCAGCTTTATAGCGGGAGGGAACTACAATGAGCAGTTCTTC	CASSFIAGGNYNEQFF
many	TRBV20-1	TRBD2	TRBJ2-1	TGCAGTGCTAGAGATATGGTAGCGGGGGCTAACTACAATGAGCAGTTCTTC	CSARDMVAGANYNEQFF